These T cell receptor beta chains were read from a single sample in a study of cytotoxic CD8 clonotypes in ibrutinib-treated CLL. The repertoire was sequenced with immunoSEQ multiplex PCR; TCRdb's copy has only in-frame clones and lacks some. The table records 30,000 or so clones, roughly 60% of them present only once. Sequenced material: PBMCs, taken before ibrutinib treatment. The receptors originated from a human donor with chronic lymphocytic leukemia. The CDR3 runs from the conserved cysteine through the conserved F or W. The D gene is left open where the match is weak. Size is stated for part of the rows, as once, few or many counts, or as a class when the clone is expanded.

TRBD1 | TRBJ1-3 | TRBV4-2 | NA | TGTGCCAGCAGCCAAGAGAAGCGGCAGGGGGACACCATATATTTT | CASSQEKRQGDTIYF
TRBD1 | TRBJ1-4 | TRBV9 | few | TGTGCCAGCAGCGCCTCCACAGGGGGGTACGAAAAACTGTTTTTT | CASSASTGGYEKLFF
NA | TRBJ1-4 | TRBV10-3 | few | TGTGCCATCAGTGAAGAAGGGTGGGCGTCTAATGAAAAACTGTTTTTT | CAISEEGWASNEKLFF
NA | TRBJ2-2 | TRBV5-1 | NA | TGCGCCAGCAGCTTTGTGACACCAAACACCGGGGAGCTGTTTTTT | CASSFVTPNTGELFF
NA | TRBJ2-7 | TRBV7-2 | NA | TGTGCCAGCAGCTTAGCGGTAATGGGGGGGGCCCTCTCCTACGAGCAGTACTTC | CASSLAVMGGALSYEQYF
NA | TRBJ2-1 | TRBV15 | NA | TGTGCCACCAGCAGGCCAACCGGGACTCCCTACAATGAGCAGTTCTTC | CATSRPTGTPYNEQFF
TRBD2 | TRBJ2-7 | TRBV29-1 | NA | TGCAGCGTTCTCACTAGCGGGAGCTCCTACGAGCAGTACTTC | CSVLTSGSSYEQYF
TRBD1 | TRBJ2-2 | TRBV6-1 | few | TGTGCCAGCAGGGGACAGGGTTTCGGCGGGGAGCTGTTTTTT | CASRGQGFGGELFF
TRBD2 | TRBJ2-7 | TRBV6-5 | NA | TGTGCCAGCAAGGGAGGGATGACGGGCGAGCAGTACTTC | CASKGGMTGEQYF
TRBD1 | TRBJ2-2 | TRBV19 | few | TGTGCCAGTAGTCTTCGACAGGGCCGCGGGGAGCTGTTTTTT | CASSLRQGRGELFF
NA | TRBJ2-1 | TRBV7-9 | NA | TGTGCCAGCAGCCGAGGGGATTGGGAGCAGTTCTTC | CASSRGDWEQFF
NA | TRBJ2-3 | TRBV21-1 | NA | TGTGCCAGCAGCAAAGTTGGACAGGGAGGGACAGATACGCAGTATTTT | CASSKVGQGGTDTQYF
NA | TRBJ2-3 | TRBV6-1 | NA | TGTGCCAGCAGTTCTACGGGACTGAGCACAGATACGCAGTATTTT | CASSSTGLSTDTQYF
NA | TRBJ1-1 | TRBV6-5 | NA | TGTGCCAGCAGTTACACGGTGAACACTGAAGCTTTCTTT | CASSYTVNTEAFF
TRBD1 | TRBJ1-2 | TRBV11-2 | few | TGTGCCAGCAGCTGGGACAGGGGGGAAATCTATGGCTACACCTTC | CASSWDRGEIYGYTF
NA | TRBJ1-1 | TRBV6-5 | NA | TGTGCCAGCAGTTACTCGATGCTGAACACTGAAGCTTTCTTT | CASSYSMLNTEAFF
NA | TRBJ1-2 | TRBV7-5 | NA | TGTGCCAGAAGCTTAGCCCGGACCGCAAGCTATGGCTACACCTTC | CARSLARTASYGYTF
TRBD2 | TRBJ2-7 | TRBV7-2 | NA | TGTGCCAGCAGCTTTATGTCTAGCGGGAACTACGAGCAGTACTTC | CASSFMSSGNYEQYF
NA | TRBJ2-7 | TRBV7-2 | NA | TGTGCCAGCAGCTTAGAGCAGGGCGGGCAGTACTTC | CASSLEQGGQYF
NA | TRBJ2-1 | TRBV7-5 | NA | TGTGTCAGAAGCCCAGGGACGCGGGGCCATGAGCAGTTCTTC | CVRSPGTRGHEQFF
TRBD2 | TRBJ2-1 | TRBV4-1 | NA | TGCGCCAGCAGCCAAGATGGGATAGCGGGGGGCCTTTCCTACAATGAGCAGTTCTTC | CASSQDGIAGGLSYNEQFF
TRBD2 | TRBJ2-1 | TRBV19 | NA | TGTGCCAGTAGTTTCCGACTAGCGGGAGCTTCTAGCTCCTACAATGAGCAGTTCTTC | CASSFRLAGASSSYNEQFF
NA | TRBJ2-7 | TRBV28 | once | TGTGCCAGCAGTGGGGACGGAACCTACGAGCAGTACTTC | CASSGDGTYEQYF
TRBD2 | TRBJ2-3 | TRBV5-1 | NA | TGCGCCAGCAGCTCCGGGACTAGCGGGGACTACACAGATACGCAGTATTTT | CASSSGTSGDYTDTQYF
NA | TRBJ2-5 | TRBV5-1 | NA | TGCGCCAGCAGCTTGGTTACAGGGAGTAAAGAGACCCAGTACTTC | CASSLVTGSKETQYF
NA | TRBJ2-3 | TRBV7-9 | large | TGTGCCAGCCTCGAGGGGTTGCAAAATACGCAGTATTTT | CASLEGLQNTQYF
NA | TRBJ1-1 | TRBV5-1 | NA | TGCGCCAGCAGCTTGGGAGGGTCCTCCGTTTCGAACACTGAAGCTTTCTTT | CASSLGGSSVSNTEAFF
NA | TRBJ1-3 | TRBV5-6 | NA | TGTGCCAGCAGTCGACAGGTCTCTGGAAACACCATATATTTT | CASSRQVSGNTIYF
TRBD1 | TRBJ1-4 | TRBV6-1 | few | TGTGCCAGCAGTGTACAGTTGGGACAGGGTGATGAAAAACTGTTTTTT | CASSVQLGQGDEKLFF
TRBD1 | TRBJ2-5 | TRBV14 | NA | TGTGCCAGCAGCCAAGATCGACAGGGGGCGCAGGGCGAGACCCAGTACTTC | CASSQDRQGAQGETQYF
NA | TRBJ2-2 | TRBV28 | NA | TGTGCCAGCTCGGGACCTCCCACCGGGGAGCTGTTTTTT | CASSGPPTGELFF
NA | TRBJ2-7 | TRBV15 | NA | TGTGCCACCAGCATAGAGAGACAGGATAGCATGAGGTACGAGCAGTACTTC | CATSIERQDSMRYEQYF
NA | TRBJ1-1 | TRBV2 | NA | TGTGCCAGCAGTGTACGGGGGGGAGACACTGAAGCTTTCTTT | CASSVRGGDTEAFF
TRBD2 | TRBJ2-7 | TRBV5-4 | NA | TGTGCCAGCAGCACCAAGGGCGGGAGCGCTCCGAGGCAGTACTTC | CASSTKGGSAPRQYF
NA | TRBJ2-7 | TRBV6-1 | few | TGTCCTCGCCTCATCAAGGTCTCCTACGAGCAGTACTTC | CPRLIKVSYEQYF